This T cell receptor (beta chain) was obtained from a study of identifying expanded T cells in peripheral blood. Findings of the study overall: Differentially abundant clones: about 1.2 between replicates, about 16 at around 14 days, around 19 at four. Clone count variance between approximately two-week samples rose with total template count.

The V and J ends lost 1 base and 5 bases respectively, with 13 bases between them. Germline loops: CDR1 SGHRS, CDR2 YFSETQ. The CDR3 is 16 amino acids. Worth noting for this clone: Its antigen is undetermined.

Sequencing was performed with immunoSEQ multiplex PCR; in TCRdb, only in-frame clones are kept and a portion is missing. The sample yields about 80,000 clones, around nine tenths seen once. The specimen was blood. The chain has TRBV5-1 and TRBJ1-6; D is possibly TRBD1 (6 bases). The clonotype was recovered from a person between 18 and 69 years old in good health. CDR3 sequence reads: CASSLLGGLDNSPLHF. DNA for the CDR3: TGCGCCAGCAGCTTGCTTGGGGGCTTAGATAATTCACCCCTCCACTTT.